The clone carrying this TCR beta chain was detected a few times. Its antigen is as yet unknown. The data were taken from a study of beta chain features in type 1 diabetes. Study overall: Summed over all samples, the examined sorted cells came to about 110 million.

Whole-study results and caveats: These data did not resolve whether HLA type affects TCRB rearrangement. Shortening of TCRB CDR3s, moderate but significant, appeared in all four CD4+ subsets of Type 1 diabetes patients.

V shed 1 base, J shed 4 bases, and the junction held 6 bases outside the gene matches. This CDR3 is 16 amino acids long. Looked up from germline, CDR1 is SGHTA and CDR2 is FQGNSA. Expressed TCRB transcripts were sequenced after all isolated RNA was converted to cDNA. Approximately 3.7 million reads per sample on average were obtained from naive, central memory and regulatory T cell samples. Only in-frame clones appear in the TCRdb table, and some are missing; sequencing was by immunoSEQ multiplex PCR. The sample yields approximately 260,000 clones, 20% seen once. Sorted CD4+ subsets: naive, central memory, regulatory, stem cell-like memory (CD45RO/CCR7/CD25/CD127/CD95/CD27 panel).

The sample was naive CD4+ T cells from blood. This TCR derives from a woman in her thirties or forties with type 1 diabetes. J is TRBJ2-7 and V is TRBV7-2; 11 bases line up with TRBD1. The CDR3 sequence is CASSLGPGTGGYEQYF. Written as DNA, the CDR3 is TGTGCCAGCAGCTTAGGCCCCGGGACAGGGGGTTACGAGCAGTACTTC.